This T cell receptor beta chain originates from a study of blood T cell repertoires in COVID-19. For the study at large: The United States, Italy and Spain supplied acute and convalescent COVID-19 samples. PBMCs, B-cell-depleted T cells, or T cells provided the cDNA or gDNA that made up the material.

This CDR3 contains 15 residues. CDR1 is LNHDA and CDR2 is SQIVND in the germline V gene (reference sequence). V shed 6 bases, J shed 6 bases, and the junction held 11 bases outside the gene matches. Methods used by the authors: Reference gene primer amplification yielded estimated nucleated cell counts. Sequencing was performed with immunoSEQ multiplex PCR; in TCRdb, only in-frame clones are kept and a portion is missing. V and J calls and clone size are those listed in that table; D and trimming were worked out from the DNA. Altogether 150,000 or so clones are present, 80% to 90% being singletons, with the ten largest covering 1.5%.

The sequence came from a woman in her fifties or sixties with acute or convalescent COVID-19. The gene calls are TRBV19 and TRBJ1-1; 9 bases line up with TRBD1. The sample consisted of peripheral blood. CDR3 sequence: CASSLMTGGAAEAFF. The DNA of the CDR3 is TGTGCCAGTAGCCTCATGACAGGGGGGGCGGCTGAAGCTTTCTTT.